This record covers a single T cell receptor beta chain. Its antigen is unidentified. CDR3 size: 14 residues. V shed 4 bases, J shed 3 bases, and the junction held 3 bases outside the gene matches. CDR1 SGHRS and CDR2 YFSETQ come from the germline V gene. This entry is derived from a study of cytomegalovirus exposure and HLA in healthy donors. Study findings and constraints: Most TCR sequences were seen very rarely across donors, but some public TCRs occurred in many.

Primers included in the PCR were 60 Vbeta and 13 Jbeta primers. Repertoires were generated with immunoSEQ multiplex PCR, while TCRdb's copy carries only in-frame clones and drops some. The data hold more than 100,000 clones, with 74% observed a single time. The chain joins TRBV5-1 to TRBJ2-2; 7 nucleotides agree with TRBD2. The sequenced sample consisted of PBMCs. The origin of this receptor is a woman in her forties or fifties in good health and CMV-seropositive. The CDR3 DNA follows: TGCGCCAGCAGCCCGGGACTATACACCGGGGAGCTGTTTTTT. It translates to CASSPGLYTGELFF. The complete variable domain, with remaining parts taken from reference TRBV5-1 and TRBJ2-2, reads KAGVTQTPRYLIKTRGQQVTLSCSPISGHRSVSWYQQTPGQGLQFLFEYFSETQRNKGNFPGRFSGRQFSNSRSEMNVSTLELGDSALYLCASSPGLYTGELFFGEGSRLTVL.